The source of this T cell receptor beta chain is a study of T-cell reconstitution after alpha-beta-depleted transplantation in children. This clonotype has at least ten counts. The antigen remains undetermined. The authors prepared the TCRbeta library with unique molecular identifiers. From the PCR reads, TCRdb called clonotypes with MiXCR, one entry per CDR3 protein. Of approximately 490,000 distinct CDR3 sequences detected, about 11% appear once; the ten largest clones hold about 2%. Study-level results: It was reported that alpha-beta T cells came from several hundred expanded graft clones (about two months after transplant). At one year after transplant, newly produced T cells mostly accounted for T-cell counts and diversity. For some patients, TCRbeta diversity was high at day 60 because of recipient T cells and thymic progenitors that survived.

The CDR3 is 14 amino acids. Germline V gene lookup returns CDR1 SGHRS and CDR2 YFSETQ. The ends were cut back, 4 bases at V and 3 bases at J, with 13 bases in the middle. This chain joins TRBV5-1 and TRBJ1-1, with D possibly matching TRBD1 (5 bases). Sequencing was performed on PBMCs, taken before TCRalphabeta/CD19-depleted stem cell transplant. The origin of this receptor is a child younger than 10 with inherited bone marrow failure, due to receive a stem cell transplant. The CDR3 nucleotides are TGCGCCAGCAGCGCCGACAGCCCGCACACTGAAGCTTTCTTT. Its translation: CASSADSPHTEAFF.